The clone carrying this T cell receptor beta chain was picked up a small number of times. The data are from a study of blood T cells in healthy people across ages. The CDR3 loop spans 15 amino acids. CDR1 is LGHNA, CDR2 YSLEER, per germline. V was shortened by 0 bases and J by 4 bases, with 12 bases between the two germline ends. The authors ran a second PCR of roughly 6 to 12 cycles using a sample-barcoded 5' primer and a J-beta primer mix. One entry per CDR3 protein, called by TCRdb with MiXCR from the 5' RACE reads. This sample has 600,000 or so distinct CDR3 sequences, with roughly 20% found just once.

This chain uses TRBV4-3 with TRBJ1-2; weak D call: TRBD1 (5 bases). Input material: blood. The clonotype was recovered from a man in his 70s in good health. Here the CDR3 DNA reads TGCGCCAGCAGCCAAGAAGGTGGCAGGGCCTATGGCTACACCTTC. Residues: CASSQEGGRAYGYTF.